This entry describes one T cell receptor beta chain. The sample holds many counts of this clone. The target of this receptor is not known. With the read ending 3 residues before the CDR3 end, the germline J gene is used to fill in that end. V sheds 1 base and J sheds 8 bases, leaving 5 bases between their ends. CDR1 and CDR2 are read off the germline V gene as SGHTA and FQGNSA. The CDR3 contains 12 residues, cysteine and phenylalanine counted. Sequencing covers 27 bases of the CDR3, shown here with the frame starting at base 1. The entry originates in a study of T cell clonality in common variable immunodeficiency (dated by TCRdb to about 2015). What the study reported, not specific to this receptor: Even though DNA input was the same, control samples had an average of around 78,000 unique sequences each, compared with about 31,000 in CVID samples. According to the authors, figuring out what caused the increased clonality in CVID would require sequencing the repertoires of T cell subpopulations. TCRbeta clonality was higher in CVID subjects than in healthy controls (t-test p = 0.018), and the increase was most characteristic of about a third of subjects. CVID subjects shared fewer TCRbeta clones with each other than healthy controls did (p < 0.0001). CVID TCRbeta sequences reportedly showed fewer deletions and N-nucleotide insertions and lacked highly modified clones with 13 or more V deletions. Differences among patients in the CVID cohort limited the correlations between repertoire features and clinical complications.

Predominantly Caucasian heritage was noted among both the CVID patients and the healthy controls. Heparinized peripheral whole blood samples of about 5 to 9 ml were collected from each donor. TCRbeta CDR3 repertoires were sequenced from genomic DNA of adults with common variable immune deficiency (CVID) and healthy adult controls. A total of some 22 healthy adult volunteers (around 12 female and approximately 10 male; age range roughly 23 to 66 years, mean age roughly 34) were included in the control group. Diluted blood was density-centrifuged over Hypaque 1077 or Ficoll-Paque to isolate peripheral blood mononuclear cells. Unsorted mononuclear cells served as the source of genomic DNA, which was extracted either by Qiagen column purification or by a centrifugation-based method. CVID samples and control samples contributed equivalent amounts of genomic DNA as sequencing input. For every sample, a 60 bp segment covering the rearranged TCRbeta CDR3 region was amplified and then sequenced. The immunoSEQ assay, a bias-corrected multiplex PCR combined with high-throughput sequencing, was used to amplify TCRbeta. Per the original workflow: Every unique nucleotide sequence was considered a clone and was annotated with V, D and J genes, copy number and frequency. Sequences were labeled productive if in frame, and non-productive if out of frame or containing stop codons. As previously described, Shannon's entropy was used to calculate clonality. Mean CDR3 Kyte-Doolittle hydropathy was derived from the predicted amino acid sequences of productive clones. Using the R hclust function, scaled V gene usage was clustered hierarchically with Manhattan distance and complete linkage. Clone sharing by CDR3 amino acid sequence was assessed by resampling 12 repertoires per group over 100 rounds. Repertoires were searched for 70 published EBV-specific and 245 published CMV-specific TCRbeta sequences. A couple of CVID samples yielding fewer than 10,000 sequences were excluded from analysis, leaving fewer than 50 CVID repertoires. TCRdb's version of the immuneACCESS table is confined to in-frame rearrangements and falls short of the full clone set. An unresolved V gene accounts for under half of the shortfall where checked; the remainder is of unknown origin. D and trimming were read from the DNA, whereas the V and J calls and clone size are those reported in that table. The table gives 42,000 or so clones for this sample, with none occurring only once. The ten biggest clones cover around 1.5% of the sample.

This sequence originates from a person aged 18 to 75 in good health. Sequenced: peripheral blood mononuclear cells. The sequence is built from TRBV7-2 and TRBJ2-2; the D gene cannot be resolved reliably. CDR3 DNA, as far as it was read: TGTGCCAGCAGCTTAGGGGCGGGGGAG. This translates into CASSLGAGE. The full CDR3 is CASSLGAGELFF.